The rows below give T cell receptor beta chains drawn from one sample of a study of regulatory dendritic cells for organ transplantation. Only in-frame clones appear in the TCRdb table, and some are missing; sequencing was by immunoSEQ multiplex PCR. This sample has 29,000 or so clones, with 75% to 80% found just once. The material sequenced was memory CD4+ T cells from blood. Receptor source: a human donor in good health. Each CDR3 is given with its conserved first and last residue. Each record gives: J gene, V gene, CDR3 protein.

TRBJ2-2 TRBV6-5 CASSYSTGELFF
- TRBV6-6 CAGKPGQGYEQYF
TRBJ2-5 TRBV7-2 CASSSFSSGGGKQETQYF
- TRBV27 CASSPPGLSSYEQYF
TRBJ1-1 TRBV27 CASVRWGLNTEAFF
TRBJ2-7 TRBV7-2 CASGKDAGGGHYEQYF
TRBJ2-2 TRBV6-5 CASRFRRFTGELFF
TRBJ2-7 TRBV18 CASSADTGLASQYF
TRBJ1-2 TRBV28 CASSFPFQGKGYTF
TRBJ2-5 TRBV7-7 CASSLGPQHQETQYF
TRBJ2-3 TRBV5-1 CASSLGTPRDTQYF
TRBJ1-1 TRBV29-1 CSVIEGVNTEAFF
TRBJ2-7 TRBV6-1 CASSERGLSYEQYF
TRBJ2-3 TRBV7-3 CASSSFSGSDTQYF
TRBJ2-1 TRBV28 CASTPRTGGAFSEQFF
TRBJ1-1 TRBV19 CASSIGGRVNTEAFF
TRBJ2-5 TRBV7-2 CASSPQETQYF
TRBJ1-4 TRBV7-2 CASSAEGTGGREKLFF
TRBJ1-1 TRBV30 CAWSVRFTNTEAFF
TRBJ2-5 TRBV18 CASSPPSGHKETQYF
TRBJ2-5 TRBV18 CASSPGSEGRETQYF
TRBJ2-7 TRBV4-2 CASSQGDREEQYF
TRBJ2-7 TRBV2 CASRTSSYEQYF
TRBJ2-3 TRBV2 CASSGQRTDTQYF
TRBJ1-5 TRBV7-2 CASSSYDRMQHF
TRBJ2-3 TRBV4-1 CASSRTSGGAEYTQYF
TRBJ2-3 TRBV7-2 CASTLPWGVSTADTQYF
TRBJ2-5 TRBV10-3 CAISEGQDQETQYF
TRBJ2-3 TRBV7-8 CASSALRGGRPSGRTSTDTQYF
TRBJ2-3 TRBV6-5 CASSYAGRTSTDTQYF
TRBJ2-7 TRBV11-2 CASSLGGGMTYEQYF
TRBJ2-2 TRBV7-2 CASSLGPTRNTGELFF
TRBJ2-6 TRBV4-3 CASSQEWGSGANVLTF
TRBJ2-1 TRBV7-3 CASSADRVNEQFF
TRBJ2-1 TRBV11-1 CASSPRLVVNEQFF
TRBJ1-2 TRBV15 CATSGTELTVNYGYTF
TRBJ2-1 TRBV18 CASSATRQGEQFF
TRBJ2-7 TRBV27 CASSFYYTSTYEQYF
TRBJ2-3 TRBV7-3 CASSLEDTQYF
TRBJ1-2 TRBV6-5 CASRRPNREISGYTF
TRBJ2-1 TRBV4-3 CASSPTRGWEQFF
TRBJ1-5 TRBV10-3 CAISEHPRGNLDFQPQHF
TRBJ2-5 TRBV29-1 CSVARGQETQYF
TRBJ2-5 TRBV6-1 CAATGSGGWETQYF
TRBJ1-5 TRBV7-8 CASSFLTGPNQPQHF
TRBJ2-2 TRBV2 CASRATGTGGTGELFF
TRBJ2-7 TRBV10-3 CAISEWGFDEQYF
TRBJ2-2 TRBV6-1 CASSPRTEELFF
TRBJ1-2 TRBV7-9 CASSLRAGVKNYGYTF
TRBJ1-5 TRBV28 CASSPSRGTQPQHF
TRBJ1-4 TRBV5-1 CASYSQEGDEKLFF
TRBJ1-1 TRBV30 CAWSVRGYTEAFF
TRBJ2-7 TRBV7-2 CASTPGSGRSYEQYF
TRBJ1-1 TRBV7-3 CASSLMMNTEAFF
TRBJ2-1 TRBV7-2 CASSLMGGGGEQFF
TRBJ1-2 TRBV10-3 CAISDRGGEYGYTF